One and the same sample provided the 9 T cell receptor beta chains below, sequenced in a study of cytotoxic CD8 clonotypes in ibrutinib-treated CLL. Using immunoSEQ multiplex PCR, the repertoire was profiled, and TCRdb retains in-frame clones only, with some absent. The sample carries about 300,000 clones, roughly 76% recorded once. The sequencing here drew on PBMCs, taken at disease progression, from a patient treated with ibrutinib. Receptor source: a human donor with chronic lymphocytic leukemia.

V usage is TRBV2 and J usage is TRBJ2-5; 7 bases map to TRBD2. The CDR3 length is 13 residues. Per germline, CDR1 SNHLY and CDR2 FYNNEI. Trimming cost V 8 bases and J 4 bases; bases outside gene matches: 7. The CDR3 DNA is TGTGCCAGCCGAGGCGGGAGTGGAGAGACCCAGTACTTC. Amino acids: CASRGGSGETQYF.

The CDR3 region has the DNA TGTGCCAGCACGGCTAGCCTTACCTACGAGCAGTACTTC. Translated: CASTASLTYEQYF. This chain uses TRBV6-1 with TRBJ2-7; possible D gene TRBD2, 5 bases. The germline V gene has CDR1 MNHNS and CDR2 SASEGT. Trimming removed 7 bases at V and 2 bases at J, with 12 bases between. The CDR3 contains 13 residues.

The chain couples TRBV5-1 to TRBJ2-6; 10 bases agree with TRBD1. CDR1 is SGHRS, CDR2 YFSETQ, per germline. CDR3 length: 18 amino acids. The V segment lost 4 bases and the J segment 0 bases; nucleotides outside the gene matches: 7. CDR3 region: CASSLTGTGASGANVLTF. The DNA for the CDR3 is TGCGCCAGCAGCCTAACCGGGACAGGGGCCTCTGGGGCCAACGTCCTGACTTTC.

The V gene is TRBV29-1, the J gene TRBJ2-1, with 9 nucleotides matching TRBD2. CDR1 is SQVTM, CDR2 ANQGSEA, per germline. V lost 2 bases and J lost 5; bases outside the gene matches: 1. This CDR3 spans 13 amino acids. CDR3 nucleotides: TGCAGCGTTGAACTAGCGGGAAACAATGAGCAGTTCTTC. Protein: CSVELAGNNEQFF.

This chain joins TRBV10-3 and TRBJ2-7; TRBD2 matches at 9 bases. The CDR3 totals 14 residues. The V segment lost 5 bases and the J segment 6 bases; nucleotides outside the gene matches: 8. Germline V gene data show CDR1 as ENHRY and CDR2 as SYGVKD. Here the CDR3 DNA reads TGTGCCATCAGTAGTCTAGCGGGACCATTCGAGCAGTACTTC. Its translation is CAISSLAGPFEQYF.

CDR3 sequence reads: CASSVSSGPYEQYF. In DNA form, the CDR3 reads TGTGCCAGCAGCGTCAGTAGCGGACCCTACGAGCAGTACTTC. The chain employs TRBV9 and TRBJ2-7; possible D gene TRBD2, 6 bases. V was trimmed by 2 bases and J by 2 bases, leaving 11 bases between them. CDR3 size: 14 residues. Germline V lookup: CDR1 SGDLS, CDR2 YYNGEE. Combining the CDR3 with reference TRBV9 and TRBJ2-7 gives the whole variable domain DSGVTQTPKHLITATGQRVTLRCSPRSGDLSVYWYQQSLDQGLQFLIQYYNGEERAKGNILERFSAQQFPDLHSELNLSSLELGDSALYFCASSVSSGPYEQYFGPGTRLTVT.

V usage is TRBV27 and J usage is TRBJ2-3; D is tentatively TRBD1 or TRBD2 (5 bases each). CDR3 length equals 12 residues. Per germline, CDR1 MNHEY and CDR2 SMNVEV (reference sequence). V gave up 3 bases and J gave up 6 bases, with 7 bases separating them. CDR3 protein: CASSLGDDTQYF. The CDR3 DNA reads TGTGCCAGCAGTTTGGGGGATGATACGCAGTATTTT.

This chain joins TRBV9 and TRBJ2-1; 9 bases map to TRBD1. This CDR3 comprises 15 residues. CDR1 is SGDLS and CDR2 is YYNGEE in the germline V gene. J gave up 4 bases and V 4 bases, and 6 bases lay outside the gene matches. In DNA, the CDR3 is TGTGCCAGCAGCTTTCACAGGGGGCCATACAATGAGCAGTTCTTC. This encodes CASSFHRGPYNEQFF. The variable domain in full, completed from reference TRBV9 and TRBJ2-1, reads DSGVTQTPKHLITATGQRVTLRCSPRSGDLSVYWYQQSLDQGLQFLIQYYNGEERAKGNILERFSAQQFPDLHSELNLSSLELGDSALYFCASSFHRGPYNEQFFGPGTRLTVL.

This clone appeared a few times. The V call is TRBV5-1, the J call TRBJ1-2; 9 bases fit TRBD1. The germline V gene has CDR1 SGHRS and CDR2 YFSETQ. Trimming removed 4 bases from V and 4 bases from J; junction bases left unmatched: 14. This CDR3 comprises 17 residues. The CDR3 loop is CASSRRTGDLWAYGYTF. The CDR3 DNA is TGCGCCAGCAGCCGACGGACAGGGGACCTTTGGGCCTATGGCTACACCTTC.